The rows below give T cell receptor beta chains drawn from one sample of a study of PD-1 blockade in classical Hodgkin lymphoma. Assay used: immunoSEQ multiplex PCR; TCRdb lists only in-frame clones, some missing. The table records around 17,000 clones, about 65% of them present only once. This specimen was peripheral blood mononuclear cells (PBMCs), taken before the fourth cycle of nivolumab. Receptors were obtained from a human donor with classical Hodgkin lymphoma. The CDR3 runs from the conserved cysteine through the conserved F or W. D genes are given only for firm matches. The listing skips clone size in some rows; elsewhere it reads once, few, many or a size class.

D gene,V gene,J gene,clone size,CDR3 DNA,CDR3 protein
TRBD2,TRBV5-1,TRBJ2-5,-,TGCGCCAGCAGCTTGTACCCAGCGGGAGCTCGTGAGACCCAGTACTTC,CASSLYPAGARETQYF
-,TRBV27,TRBJ1-5,-,TGTGCCAGCAGTTTGCTCGGGGGGCAGAATCAGCCCCAGCATTTT,CASSLLGGQNQPQHF
-,TRBV28,TRBJ1-2,-,TGTGCCAGCAGTTTATCAACAACGGATAACTATGGCTACACCTTC,CASSLSTTDNYGYTF
-,TRBV29-1,TRBJ2-6,-,TGCAGCGTTGCCGTCGATCCTGGCAGCTCTGGGGCCAACGTCCTGACTTTC,CSVAVDPGSSGANVLTF
-,TRBV11-3,TRBJ1-6,once,TGTGCCAGGATGGGGGGCTCTAACTCACCCCTCCACTTT,CARMGGSNSPLHF
-,TRBV5-4,TRBJ2-7,once,TGTGCCAGCAGCGGGGGGGACAGCCCCTACGAGCAGTACTTC,CASSGGDSPYEQYF
TRBD1,TRBV28,TRBJ1-1,-,TGTGCCAGCAGTTTTCAGACAGGGAGAGCTTTCTTT,CASSFQTGRAFF
-,TRBV18,TRBJ2-1,few,TGTGCCAGCTCACCAGGGCAACTCAATGAGCAGTTCTTC,CASSPGQLNEQFF
-,TRBV2,TRBJ1-1,once,TGTGCCAGCAGTGATCCTAGGGGAAACACTGAAGCTTTCTTT,CASSDPRGNTEAFF
-,TRBV2,TRBJ2-7,few,TGTGCCAGCAGGGTGGACAGAGGGGGGCAGATTCACGAGCAGTACTTC,CASRVDRGGQIHEQYF